This is a list of T cell receptor beta chains from one sample in a study of cytomegalovirus exposure and HLA in healthy donors. The protocol was immunoSEQ multiplex PCR, while the TCRdb copy is restricted to in-frame clones and leaves out a portion. This table holds about 140,000 clones, nearly 80% found once. The sequenced material came from PBMCs. Every receptor here comes from a woman younger than 45 in good health and CMV-seronegative. CDR3s include the opening cysteine and the closing phenylalanine or tryptophan. The D gene is left open where the match is weak. Part of the rows lack a size; the others show once, few, many or a class for expanded clones.

D,V,size,J,CDR3,DNA
NA,TRBV11-2,NA,TRBJ2-7,CASSLGALTTYEQYF,TGTGCCAGCAGCTTAGGAGCGCTTACTACCTACGAGCAGTACTTC
NA,TRBV11-2,NA,TRBJ1-3,CASSLDGGGSILGNTIYF,TGTGCCAGCAGCTTAGATGGCGGGGGGAGTATTCTTGGAAACACCATATATTTT
NA,TRBV7-9,NA,TRBJ1-6,CASSLGAWNSPLHF,TGTGCCAGCAGCTTAGGGGCATGGAATTCACCCCTCCACTTT
TRBD1,TRBV27,NA,TRBJ1-5,CASRYRGGNQPQHF,TGTGCCAGCAGATACAGGGGCGGGAATCAGCCCCAGCATTTT
NA,TRBV5-1,NA,TRBJ2-1,CASSLNPTGQTVGTTNNEQFF,TGCGCCAGCAGCTTGAACCCGACAGGACAGACAGTTGGCACCACGAACAATGAGCAGTTCTTC
TRBD2,TRBV2,NA,TRBJ2-1,CASRAWEGGSYNEQFF,TGTGCCAGCAGAGCCTGGGAGGGAGGCTCCTACAATGAGCAGTTCTTC
TRBD1,TRBV29-1,NA,TRBJ2-7,CSVEGTGVSDEQYF,TGCAGCGTTGAAGGGACAGGGGTAAGCGACGAGCAGTACTTC
NA,TRBV15,NA,TRBJ2-7,CATSRDGAAEQYF,TGTGCCACCAGCAGAGATGGGGCAGCCGAGCAGTACTTC
NA,TRBV5-1,NA,TRBJ1-4,CASSLGQGINEKLFF,TGCGCCAGCAGCTTGGGGCAGGGGATTAATGAAAAACTGTTTTTT
NA,TRBV5-6,few,TRBJ1-2,CASSPVGGRSYGYTF,TGTGCCAGCAGCCCAGTTGGTGGCAGATCCTATGGCTACACCTTC
TRBD1,TRBV6-5,NA,TRBJ1-6,CASRRTGQDNSPLHF,TGTGCCAGCAGACGGACAGGCCAAGACAATTCACCCCTCCACTTT
NA,TRBV5-1,NA,TRBJ2-3,CASSPEGQTDTQYF,TGCGCCAGCAGCCCGGAGGGGCAGACAGATACGCAGTATTTT
NA,TRBV5-1,NA,TRBJ1-1,CASSGGTGNTEAFF,TGCGCCAGCAGCGGGGGGACGGGGAACACTGAAGCTTTCTTT
NA,TRBV4-3,NA,TRBJ1-1,CASSQGIDTEAFF,TGCGCCAGCAGCCAAGGTATAGACACTGAAGCTTTCTTT
NA,TRBV27,NA,TRBJ2-7,CASSMTASYEQYF,TGTGCCAGCAGTATGACAGCCTCCTACGAGCAGTACTTC
NA,TRBV7-8,NA,TRBJ2-3,CASSLRGSDTQYF,TGTGCCAGCAGCTTACGGGGGTCAGATACGCAGTATTTT
NA,TRBV27,NA,TRBJ2-1,CASTAFRGGGNEQFF,TGTGCCAGCACCGCCTTCAGAGGGGGTGGGAATGAGCAGTTCTTC
TRBD1,TRBV27,NA,TRBJ1-5,CASSTGTGGRNQPQHF,TGTGCCAGCAGTACCGGGACAGGGGGCCGCAATCAGCCCCAGCATTTT
TRBD1,TRBV13,NA,TRBJ2-3,CASSLRGPTDTQYF,TGTGCCAGCAGCTTAAGGGGGCCCACAGATACGCAGTATTTT
NA,TRBV7-8,NA,TRBJ1-1,CASSQRGGNRNTEAFF,TGTGCCAGCAGCCAGCGGGGGGGAAATAGGAACACTGAAGCTTTCTTT
NA,TRBV18,NA,TRBJ1-5,CASSPIRLSRADHQPQHF,TGTGCCAGCTCACCGATTCGCCTCTCGAGGGCCGACCATCAGCCCCAGCATTTT
NA,TRBV19,NA,TRBJ2-2,CASSIWPELFF,TGTGCCAGTAGTATCTGGCCGGAGCTGTTTTTT
NA,TRBV13,NA,TRBJ1-1,CASSLGPGGNTEAFF,TGTGCCAGCAGCTTAGGTCCGGGAGGTAACACTGAAGCTTTCTTT
TRBD2,TRBV7-3,NA,TRBJ2-3,CASSLQAGGRSDTQYF,TGTGCCAGCAGCCTCCAAGCGGGGGGCAGATCAGATACGCAGTATTTT
NA,TRBV9,NA,TRBJ2-1,CASSVEGDSYNEQFF,TGTGCCAGCAGCGTAGAGGGGGACTCCTACAATGAGCAGTTCTTC
NA,TRBV28,NA,TRBJ1-2,CASSLLGQGPYGYTF,TGTGCCAGCAGTTTACTTGGCCAGGGCCCCTATGGCTACACCTTC
NA,TRBV7-3,NA,TRBJ2-5,CASSLGIGGQETQYF,TGTGCCAGCAGCTTAGGTATCGGCGGCCAAGAGACCCAGTACTTC
NA,TRBV28,few,TRBJ1-3,CASSFSPRQIQPSGNTIYF,TGTGCCAGCAGTTTCTCCCCCCGACAGATACAACCCTCTGGAAACACCATATATTTT
NA,TRBV6-1,once,TRBJ1-1,CASDYPDENTEAFF,TGTGCCAGCGACTACCCGGACGAGAACACTGAAGCTTTCTTT
NA,TRBV7-3,NA,TRBJ2-1,CASSLRRDANEQFF,TGTGCCAGCAGCTTAAGGAGGGATGCCAATGAGCAGTTCTTC
NA,TRBV6-6,few,TRBJ1-1,CASSYRPGGMDTEAFF,TGTGCCAGCAGTTACCGACCCGGGGGTATGGACACTGAAGCTTTCTTT
NA,TRBV6-1,NA,TRBJ1-1,CASRRELPNTEAFF,TGTGCCAGCAGGCGGGAACTCCCGAACACTGAAGCTTTCTTT
NA,TRBV11-2,NA,TRBJ2-7,CASSPGQPPYEQYF,TGTGCCAGCAGCCCGGGACAACCCCCCTACGAGCAGTACTTC
NA,TRBV2,NA,TRBJ1-5,CASSIDRTHQPQHF,TGTGCCAGCAGTATTGACAGAACCCATCAGCCCCAGCATTTT
TRBD2,TRBV11-2,NA,TRBJ2-1,CASRTLAARTNEQFF,TGTGCCAGCAGAACCCTAGCGGCTAGGACCAATGAGCAGTTCTTC
NA,TRBV5-6,NA,TRBJ1-4,CASSGDQGRPTNEKLFF,TGTGCCAGCAGTGGGGACCAGGGGCGGCCAACTAATGAAAAACTGTTTTTT
NA,TRBV2,NA,TRBJ2-1,CASATVQVSYNEQFF,TGTGCCAGCGCTACTGTTCAGGTGTCCTACAATGAGCAGTTCTTC
TRBD2,TRBV10-2,NA,TRBJ2-3,CASSDPSGGVDTQYF,TGCGCCAGCAGTGACCCTAGCGGGGGGGTAGATACGCAGTATTTT
TRBD2,TRBV13,NA,TRBJ2-1,CASSPSGGVNNEQFF,TGTGCCAGCAGCCCAAGCGGGGGGGTCAACAATGAGCAGTTCTTC
NA,TRBV7-6,NA,TRBJ1-2,CASSSRGYGYTF,TGTGCCAGCAGCTCCCGGGGTTATGGCTACACCTTC
NA,TRBV6-1,few,TRBJ1-1,CATTQGRNTEAFF,TGTGCCACAACACAGGGAAGGAACACTGAAGCTTTCTTT
TRBD1,TRBV6-5,NA,TRBJ2-5,CASSVDRGRETQYF,TGTGCCAGCAGTGTCGACAGGGGGAGGGAGACCCAGTACTTC
NA,TRBV30,NA,TRBJ1-3,CAWTPGFPGNTIYF,TGTGCCTGGACTCCCGGGTTCCCTGGAAACACCATATATTTT
NA,TRBV2,NA,TRBJ1-2,CASSDRSNYGYTF,TGTGCCAGCAGTGATCGTTCTAACTATGGCTACACCTTC
NA,TRBV6-1,NA,TRBJ1-6,CASSEPAGSNSPLHF,TGTGCCAGCAGTGAACCCGCAGGGTCTAATTCACCCCTCCACTTT
NA,TRBV5-1,NA,TRBJ1-5,CASRAGTSGNQPQHF,TGCGCCAGCAGAGCCGGGACATCCGGCAATCAGCCCCAGCATTTT
TRBD1,TRBV2,NA,TRBJ2-3,CASSETNPGQPADTQYF,TGTGCCAGCAGTGAAACGAACCCGGGACAGCCGGCAGATACGCAGTATTTT
TRBD1,TRBV6-6,NA,TRBJ2-7,CASSKGAPTYEQYF,TGTGCCAGCTCGAAGGGGGCTCCAACGTACGAGCAGTACTTC
TRBD1,TRBV7-3,NA,TRBJ2-7,CASSYGTGASYEQYF,TGTGCCAGCAGCTATGGGACAGGGGCATCCTACGAGCAGTACTTC
NA,TRBV9,once,TRBJ2-5,CASSVEDGGYQETQYF,TGTGCCAGCAGCGTAGAGGATGGGGGCTATCAAGAGACCCAGTACTTC
TRBD1,TRBV6-6,NA,TRBJ2-2,CASRPPGTGETGELFF,TGTGCCAGCAGGCCCCCCGGGACAGGGGAAACCGGGGAGCTGTTTTTT
TRBD2,TRBV5-4,NA,TRBJ2-1,CASSPKLAGGRDEQFF,TGTGCCAGCAGCCCGAAACTAGCGGGGGGGAGAGATGAGCAGTTCTTC
NA,TRBV30,NA,TRBJ1-2,CAWGEGWPSNYGYTF,TGTGCCTGGGGGGAGGGGTGGCCCTCTAACTATGGCTACACCTTC